Presented here are 27 T cell receptor beta chains from one specimen sequenced in a study of control samples from healthy donors and cancer patients. Assay used: immunoSEQ multiplex PCR; TCRdb lists only in-frame clones, some missing. Here the sample spans about 82,000 clones, about 94% being singletons. Material: blood. The receptors originated from a woman younger than 35 in good health.

The chain joins TRBV20-1 to TRBJ1-2, with D possibly TRBD1 on 5 matching bases. Trimming cost V 3 bases and J 4 bases, with 15 bases left between them. This CDR3 has 14 amino acids. Germline V CDR1 and CDR2: DFQATT, SNEGSKA (reference sequence). CDR3 nucleotides: TGCAGTGCTAGTGCCTCACGGGGGTCCTATGGCTACACCTTC. Translation: CSASASRGSYGYTF.

This chain links TRBV6-4 with TRBJ1-2, with D hard to call. Trimming pared 3 bases from V and 0 bases from J, leaving 11 bases between. The germline gives CDR1 MRHNA, CDR2 SNTAGT. This CDR3 has 15 residues. The CDR3 is CASSEGPETNYGYTF. CDR3 sequence (DNA): TGTGCCAGCAGTGAAGGCCCGGAGACTAACTATGGCTACACCTTC.

In nucleotides, the CDR3 is TGTGCCAGCAGACAGCACACCGGGGAGCTGTTTTTT. Translating gives CASRQHTGELFF. The genes are TRBV3-1 (or the pseudogene TRBV3-2) and TRBJ2-2; D unclear. Germline V gene lookup returns CDR1 LGHDT and CDR2 YNNKEL (reference sequence). Trimming stripped 6 bases from V and 3 bases from J, with 5 bases between. The CDR3 covers 12 residues.

V usage is TRBV5-1 and J usage is TRBJ2-1; TRBD2 matches at 11 bases. The CDR3 is made up of 19 amino acids. The V gene end was trimmed by 5 bases and the J gene end by 5 bases; junction bases not matched to a gene: 18. The germline CDR1 and CDR2 sequences are SGHRS and YFSETQ. The CDR3 DNA reads as TGCGCCAGCAGGTCTATTTCAGGGACTAGCGGTATAGTCGACAATGAGCAGTTCTTC. Amino acid sequence: CASRSISGTSGIVDNEQFF.

The chain has TRBV27 and TRBJ2-1; weak D call: TRBD2 (6 bases). Deletions cut 2 bases from V and 0 bases from J, with 8 bases between. This CDR3 comprises 15 residues. CDR1 is MNHEY and CDR2 is SMNVEV in the germline V gene (reference sequence). The CDR3 loop is CASSLTGSSYNEQFF. CDR3 in DNA: TGTGCCAGCAGTTTAACCGGGAGCTCCTACAATGAGCAGTTCTTC.

The chain combines TRBV4-1 with TRBJ2-2, with TRBD1 as a possible D gene (5 bases). Germline CDR1 reads MGHRA; CDR2 reads YSYEKL. This CDR3 contains 16 residues. Trimming removed 0 bases from V and 4 bases from J, with 12 bases in between. The CDR3 protein is CASSQEHRTRTGELFF. The CDR3 nucleotides read TGCGCCAGCAGCCAAGAACACAGGACCCGCACCGGGGAGCTGTTTTTT.

The chain joins TRBV5-1 to TRBJ2-5; D unresolved. The V gene lost 1 base and the J gene lost 5 bases, with 12 bases spanning the gap. The CDR3 runs 14 residues. CDR1 SGHRS and CDR2 YFSETQ come from the germline V gene. In nucleotides, the CDR3 is TGCGCCAGCAGCTTGTCGCCTAACGGGGAGACCCAGTACTTC. It specifies CASSLSPNGETQYF.

Points on this clone: One junction end disagrees with the germline gene, perhaps due to a read error. The rearrangement links TRBV6-2 or TRBV6-3 to TRBJ1-5; D gene uncertain. Germline assignment: CDR1 MNHEY and CDR2 SVGEGT. The CDR3 spans 12 residues. The CDR3 sequence is CASSDSRQPQHF. The DNA of the CDR3 is TGTGCCAGCAGTGACTCCCGTCAGCCCCAGCATTTT.

V usage is TRBV7-8 and J usage is TRBJ2-7, with D uncertain. V lost 3 bases and J 2 bases, leaving 20 bases between the germline ends. Germline V CDR1 and CDR2: SGHVS, FQNEAQ. The CDR3 has 17 residues. The CDR3 region has the DNA TGTGCCAGCAGCTTCTCTATTGGGGTAGACGCGGCCTACGAGCAGTACTTC. It translates to CASSFSIGVDAAYEQYF.

This chain uses TRBV5-1 with TRBJ2-1; D is perhaps TRBD1 (6 bases). CDR1 is SGHRS and CDR2 is YFSETQ in the germline V gene. This CDR3 comprises 13 residues. Trimming shortened V by 0 bases and J by 6 bases, and 7 bases separated the two germline ends. CDR3: CASSLDRVNEQFF. Here the CDR3 DNA reads TGCGCCAGCAGCTTGGACAGGGTCAATGAGCAGTTCTTC.

This chain uses TRBV19 with TRBJ2-5, with TRBD2 identical over 12 bases. J gave up 2 bases and V 3 bases, and 13 bases lay outside the gene matches. CDR1 is LNHDA and CDR2 is SQIVND in the germline V gene (reference sequence). The CDR3 is 19 amino acids. The CDR3 is CASSILPRLAGETQETQYF. DNA of the CDR3: TGTGCCAGTAGTATTCTCCCCAGACTAGCGGGGGAAACGCAAGAGACCCAGTACTTC.

The J gene is TRBJ2-5, the V gene TRBV12-3 or TRBV12-4; the D is unclear. CDR3 length: 11 amino acids. V lost 2 bases and J 5 bases, leaving 3 bases between the germline ends. The CDR3 loop is CASSLTETQYF. CDR3 coding DNA: TGTGCCAGCAGTTTAACGGAGACCCAGTACTTC.

The chain joins TRBV19 to TRBJ2-7; D is possibly TRBD1 (5 bases). In germline, CDR1 is LNHDA, CDR2 SQIVND (reference sequence). CDR3 size: 16 residues. Trimming left V 1 base short and J 4 bases short, with 17 bases between. The CDR3 DNA reads TGTGCCAGTAGTATAGCCCTAGGGGAAACGACTTACGAGCAGTACTTC. Translated: CASSIALGETTYEQYF.

This chain connects TRBV19 to TRBJ2-1, with 9 bases fitting TRBD2. Germline V gives CDR1 LNHDA, CDR2 SQIVND (reference sequence). This CDR3 has 16 residues. The junction had 11 bases not matched to a gene; V was cut back by 1 base and J by 10 bases. CDR3 residues: CASSIVGGGAQREQFF. Written as DNA, the CDR3 is TGTGCCAGTAGTATAGTCGGCGGGGGGGCTCAGCGCGAGCAGTTCTTC.

The rearrangement joins TRBV6-1 to TRBJ1-2; tentatively, D is TRBD1 (5 bases). Looked up from germline, CDR1 is MNHNS and CDR2 is SASEGT. The V gene lost 2 bases and the J gene lost 8 bases, with 9 bases spanning the gap. The CDR3 has 12 amino acids. The chain's CDR3 is CASSESGRGYTF. In DNA, the CDR3 is TGTGCCAGCAGTGAATCAGGGAGAGGCTACACCTTC.

V usage is TRBV5-1 and J usage is TRBJ1-6; D might be TRBD1 (6 bases). This CDR3 has 14 residues. Looked up from germline, CDR1 is SGHRS and CDR2 is YFSETQ. Trimming shortened V by 1 base and J by 10 bases, and 12 bases separated the two germline ends. CDR3 sequence: CASSLQGNESPLHF. In nucleotides, the CDR3 is TGCGCCAGCAGCTTGCAGGGGAATGAATCACCCCTCCACTTT. The whole variable domain, remainder taken from reference TRBV5-1 and TRBJ1-6, is KAGVTQTPRYLIKTRGQQVTLSCSPISGHRSVSWYQQTPGQGLQFLFEYFSETQRNKGNFPGRFSGRQFSNSRSEMNVSTLELGDSALYLCASSLQGNESPLHFGNGTRLTVT.

The V call is TRBV16, the J call TRBJ1-5, with 11 bases matching TRBD1. The V and J ends lost 8 bases and 4 bases, in that order; junction bases with no gene match: 4. The CDR3 extends over 14 amino acids. Germline CDR1 KGHSY, CDR2 FQNENV. The CDR3 DNA reads as TGTGCCAGCGAAGGACAGGGGGCGAATCAGCCCCAGCATTTT. It yields the protein CASEGQGANQPQHF.

J is TRBJ2-5 and V is TRBV7-9; no definite D call. Trimming cost V 0 bases and J 2 bases, with 7 bases left between them. CDR3 length equals 14 residues. Per germline, CDR1 SEHNR and CDR2 FQNEAQ (reference sequence). The CDR3 reads CASSLAGSQETQYF. In DNA, the CDR3 is TGTGCCAGCAGCTTAGCGGGGTCACAAGAGACCCAGTACTTC.

The rearrangement joins TRBV2 to TRBJ2-5; D unresolved. V was trimmed by 0 bases and J by 2 bases, leaving 10 bases between them. The CDR3 sequence is 15 residues long. In germline, CDR1 is SNHLY, CDR2 FYNNEI. Written as DNA, the CDR3 is TGTGCCAGCAGTGAAGCGCATACTGATCAAGAGACCCAGTACTTC. Its protein product is CASSEAHTDQETQYF.

The J gene is TRBJ1-1, the V gene TRBV28, with 7 nucleotides matching TRBD1. The V segment lost 5 bases and the J segment 11 bases; nucleotides outside the gene matches: 11. The CDR3 extends over 13 amino acids. In germline, CDR1 is MDHEN, CDR2 SYDVKM. For the CDR3, the DNA is TGTGCCAGCAGTAACAGACAGGGACTGGAGGCTTTCTTT. Encoded protein: CASSNRQGLEAFF.

V is TRBV27 and J is TRBJ1-6; 10 positions agree with TRBD1. CDR1 is MNHEY and CDR2 is SMNVEV in the germline V gene (reference sequence). The J segment lost 9 bases and the V segment lost 6 bases, leaving 8 bases of the junction unmatched. The CDR3 runs to 15 residues. Here the CDR3 reads CASRLDRGISSPLHF. The CDR3 DNA reads as TGTGCCAGCAGACTGGACAGGGGGATTAGTTCACCCCTCCACTTT.

The genes are TRBV25-1 and TRBJ2-1; no firm D call. CDR3 length equals 16 residues. Germline V lookup: CDR1 MGHDK, CDR2 SYGVNS. Trimming removed 1 base from V and 0 bases from J, with 10 bases in between. This chain's CDR3 is CASSEWVGSSYNEQFF. CDR3 DNA: TGTGCCAGCAGTGAATGGGTCGGTAGCTCCTACAATGAGCAGTTCTTC.

This chain connects TRBV7-2 to TRBJ2-3; 8 bases line up with TRBD2. The CDR3 is made up of 16 amino acids. CDR1 is SGHTA, CDR2 FQGNSA, per germline. The ends lost 5 bases at V and 7 bases at J; junction bases unmatched: 14. For the CDR3, the DNA is TGTGCCAGCAGCCTCGACGGGGGCGGGAGGAAGAATACGCAGTATTTT. This codes for CASSLDGGGRKNTQYF. The full variable domain, rest sourced from reference TRBV7-2 and TRBJ2-3, is GAGVSQSPSNKVTEKGKDVELRCDPISGHTALYWYRQSLGQGLEFLIYFQGNSAPDKSGLPSDRFSAERTGGSVSTLTIQRTQQEDSAVYLCASSLDGGGRKNTQYFGPGTRLTVL.

CDR3 nucleotide sequence: TGCGCCAGCAGTGCGGTAGCTAACTATGGCTACACCTTC. Amino acids: CASSAVANYGYTF. This sequence joins TRBV10-2 and TRBJ1-2; D is undetermined. CDR1 WSHSY and CDR2 SAAADI come from the germline V gene. Deletions cut 4 bases from V and 0 bases from J, with 6 bases between. The CDR3 is 13 residues long.

The table lists this clone with a count of one. The V call is TRBV12-3 or TRBV12-4, the J call TRBJ1-6; D gene unclear. Trimming shortened V by 1 base and J by 11 bases, and 9 bases separated the two germline ends. The CDR3 contains 13 residues. For the CDR3, the DNA is TGTGCCAGCAGTTTAGGGGAAGGAACACCCCTCCACTTT. This codes for CASSLGEGTPLHF.

The chain couples TRBV6-5 to TRBJ2-7; 7 bases match TRBD1. V lost 5 bases to trimming and J lost 1 base; unmatched junction nucleotides: 8. This CDR3 spans 15 amino acids. Germline V gives CDR1 MNHEY, CDR2 SVGAGI. CDR3 amino acids: CASSTNRGLSYEQYF. CDR3 sequence (DNA): TGTGCCAGCAGTACGAACAGGGGATTGTCCTACGAGCAGTACTTC.

This clone has just one count. This chain joins TRBV6-5 and TRBJ2-3; 11 positions match TRBD2. This CDR3 spans 16 amino acids. Germline V gene lookup returns CDR1 MNHEY and CDR2 SVGAGI. J was trimmed by 7 bases and V by 0 bases; bases with no gene match: 6. The CDR3 is CASSYSGTSGKNTQYF. The CDR3 nucleotides read TGTGCCAGCAGTTACTCTGGGACTAGCGGAAAGAATACGCAGTATTTT.